Presented here are 32 T cell receptor beta chains from one specimen sequenced in a study of CD8 T cells in Susac syndrome. RNA in amounts of 0.5 to 1 ug was reverse transcribed with random hexamers. Via MiXCR, TCRdb re-called the immunoSEQ multiplex PCR reads, giving one row per CDR3 protein. This sample carries 170,000 or so distinct CDR3 sequences, approximately 94% of them seen once, and the ten largest clones take approximately 0.12%. The sample consisted of CD4+ T cells from PBMCs. The receptors come from a human donor with Susac syndrome.

The rearrangement joins TRBV7-2 to TRBJ2-3; D ambiguous. The ends were cut back, 6 bases at V and 2 bases at J, with 12 bases in the middle. From germline, CDR1 is SGHTA and CDR2 FQGNSA. This CDR3 has 14 residues. Here the CDR3 DNA reads TGTGCCAGCAGTTCCGGGTCCTCCACAGATACGCAGTATTTT. Its translation: CASSSGSSTDTQYF.

The count of this clonotype is one. V usage is TRBV5-4 and J usage is TRBJ2-5; 12 bases agree with TRBD2. Germline assignment: CDR1 SGHNT and CDR2 YYREEE (reference sequence). CDR3 length: 16 residues. The V and J ends lost 3 bases and 5 bases, in that order; junction bases with no gene match: 8. The CDR3 reads CASSWRGLAGGETQYF. The CDR3 nucleotides read TGTGCCAGCAGCTGGAGGGGGCTAGCGGGAGGGGAGACCCAGTACTTC.

The CDR3 DNA is TGTGCCAGCTGGACGGAGTTGGGGGAGCAGTACGTC. Its translation: CASWTELGEQYV. The genes are TRBV2 and TRBJ2-7; D gene unclear. The V end lost 8 bases, the J end lost 7 bases, and 15 bases lay between the germline ends. The CDR3 has 12 amino acids. Germline assignment: CDR1 SNHLY and CDR2 FYNNEI.

The V call is TRBV5-6, the J call TRBJ2-7, with 8 bases that match TRBD1. Germline V gene sequence: CDR1 SGHDT, CDR2 YYEEEE. The V gene end was trimmed by 0 bases and the J gene end by 2 bases; junction bases not matched to a gene: 4. This CDR3 has 15 residues. The CDR3 loop reads CASSLGSGGPYEQYF. The CDR3 coding sequence is TGTGCCAGCAGCTTGGGTTCAGGGGGCCCCTACGAGCAGTACTTC.

The chain carries TRBV30 and TRBJ2-3; tentative D call: TRBD1 (5 bases). Germline values: CDR1 GTSNPN, CDR2 SVGIG (reference sequence). Trimming shortened V by 0 bases and J by 1 base, and 11 bases separated the two germline ends. There are 15 residues in the CDR3. The CDR3 protein is CAWSVQDTRTDTQYF. The CDR3, as DNA: TGTGCCTGGAGTGTCCAGGACACCCGCACAGATACGCAGTATTTT.

The V and J genes are TRBV15 and TRBJ2-1, with TRBD1 identical over 7 bases. Germline trimming cut 1 base from V and 4 bases from J; bases unmatched to any gene: 4. The germline V gene encodes CDR1 LNHNV and CDR2 YYDKDF (reference sequence). The CDR3 runs 15 residues. The CDR3 region has the DNA TGTGCCACCAGCAGAGTAGGGACAGAATACAATGAGCAGTTCTTC. Translation: CATSRVGTEYNEQFF.

This chain connects TRBV9 to TRBJ2-3; D is undetermined. The germline CDR1 and CDR2 sequences are SGDLS and YYNGEE. V dropped 3 bases and J dropped 9 bases, with 11 bases sitting between them. This CDR3 contains 12 residues. CDR3 DNA: TGTGCCAGCAGCGCCCCTTCCCCAACGCAGTATTTT. It translates to CASSAPSPTQYF. Together with reference TRBV9 and TRBJ2-3, the CDR3 gives the full variable domain: DSGVTQTPKHLITATGQRVTLRCSPRSGDLSVYWYQQSLDQGLQFLIQYYNGEERAKGNILERFSAQQFPDLHSELNLSSLELGDSALYFCASSAPSPTQYFGPGTRLTVL.

This chain uses TRBV7-9 with TRBJ2-1, with 14 bases fitting TRBD2. Germline V gives CDR1 SEHNR, CDR2 FQNEAQ (reference sequence). This CDR3 is built from 15 residues. J lost 9 bases, V lost 10 bases, and 11 bases had no gene match. CDR3 protein: CATPSMTSGRAEQFF. CDR3 coding DNA: TGTGCCACCCCCAGCATGACTAGCGGGAGGGCTGAGCAGTTCTTC.

The rearrangement uses TRBV24-1 and TRBJ2-6; D remains unclear. Trimming stripped 6 bases from V and 1 base from J, with 6 bases between. Per germline, CDR1 KGHDR and CDR2 SFDVKD. The CDR3 totals 14 residues. CDR3 in DNA: TGTGCCACCAGTCCGGGTTCTGGGGCCAACGTCCTGACTTTC. Translation gives CATSPGSGANVLTF.

The CDR3 DNA follows: TGTGCCATCAGTGAGTCGCAGGGGACCGGGGAGCTGTTTTTT. Protein sequence: CAISESQGTGELFF. The chain carries TRBV10-3 and TRBJ2-2, with D possibly TRBD1 on 6 matching bases. The CDR3 is 14 amino acids. With 0 bases removed from V and 5 bases from J, the gap between germline ends came to 7 bases. The germline V gene encodes CDR1 ENHRY and CDR2 SYGVKD.

Here the CDR3 reads CSARDRLAGSGSEQFF. The CDR3 nucleotides are TGCAGTGCTAGAGATCGTCTAGCGGGATCCGGGAGTGAGCAGTTCTTC. The rearrangement uses TRBV20-1 and TRBJ2-1, with 9 bases that match TRBD2. Germline CDR1 is DFQATT and CDR2 is SNEGSKA (reference sequence). The CDR3 runs to 16 residues. The J segment lost 9 bases and the V segment lost 0 bases, leaving 12 bases of the junction unmatched.

The V call is TRBV12-3 or TRBV12-4, the J call TRBJ2-5; D uncertain. Between the trimmed V and J ends, which lost 5 bases and 4 bases, there was a span of 14 bases. The CDR3 is 14 amino acids. The CDR3: CASSTPGSLETQYF. The CDR3 DNA sequence: TGTGCCAGCAGTACCCCGGGTAGCTTAGAGACCCAGTACTTC.

This chain joins TRBV30 and TRBJ2-1, with D perhaps matching TRBD1 (6 bases). The V gene lost 5 bases and the J gene lost 4 bases, with 18 bases spanning the gap. From germline, CDR1 is GTSNPN and CDR2 SVGIG (reference sequence). This CDR3 comprises 15 residues. The DNA of the CDR3 is TGTGCCTGGCACGTACAGGGCCACATATACAATGAGCAGTTCTTC. As protein: CAWHVQGHIYNEQFF.

The chain joins TRBV4-2 to TRBJ1-2; D not resolved. The CDR3 loop spans 15 amino acids. CDR1 LGHNA and CDR2 YNFKEQ come from the germline V gene. Trimming shortened V by 0 bases and J by 4 bases, and 12 bases separated the two germline ends. The CDR3 DNA reads as TGTGCCAGCAGCCAAGAGGGTCAGTCAGTCTATGGCTACACCTTC. It is translated as CASSQEGQSVYGYTF.

Remarks on this clonotype: The junction and the germline gene differ at one end; a read error may be behind it. The chain uses TRBV7-7 and TRBJ2-5, with 14 bases lining up with TRBD2. There are 17 residues in the CDR3. Germline loops: CDR1 SSHAT, CDR2 FNYEAQ (reference sequence). For the CDR3, the DNA is TGTGCTAGCAGCTCAGGGACTAGCGGGGGTCCCCAAGAGACCCAGTACTTC. This encodes CASSSGTSGGPQETQYF.

The chain combines TRBV20-1 with TRBJ2-7, with 7 bases fitting TRBD1. The CDR3 spans 11 residues. Germline V lookup: CDR1 DFQATT, CDR2 SNEGSKA (reference sequence). The V segment lost 7 bases and the J segment 13 bases; nucleotides outside the gene matches: 13. CDR3 sequence (DNA): TGCAGTGTACCCATCGGACAGGTGGACTACTTC. This gives the protein CSVPIGQVDYF.

The chain joins TRBV15 to TRBJ2-5; D may be TRBD1 or TRBD2 (5 bases each). Between the trimmed V and J ends, which lost 4 bases and 5 bases, there was a span of 14 bases. Germline assignment: CDR1 LNHNV and CDR2 YYDKDF (reference sequence). The CDR3 sequence is 14 residues long. The CDR3 loop reads CATSMRWGSETQYF. CDR3 DNA: TGTGCCACCAGCATGAGATGGGGGTCGGAGACCCAGTACTTC.

V and J are TRBV29-1 and TRBJ2-2; no definite D call. Trimming left V 7 bases short and J 10 bases short, with 10 bases between. Germline CDR1 reads SQVTM; CDR2 reads ANQGSEA. The CDR3 contains 10 residues. This chain's CDR3 is CSAFGEELFF. CDR3 bases: TGCAGCGCCTTCGGTGAGGAGCTGTTTTTT.

The CDR3 spells CASSAGFQPQHF. The CDR3 coding sequence is TGTGCCAGCTCCGCAGGGTTTCAGCCCCAGCATTTT. This sequence joins TRBV6-6 and TRBJ1-5; D is possibly TRBD1 (5 bases). V dropped 8 bases and J dropped 6 bases, with 11 bases sitting between them. The CDR3 spans 12 residues. Germline V CDR1 and CDR2: MNHNY, SVGAGI (reference sequence).

This clonotype came up once. V and J are TRBV3-1 and TRBJ2-2; D call uncertain. Trimming left V 2 bases short and J 3 bases short, with 13 bases between. Per germline, CDR1 LGHDT and CDR2 YNNKEL (reference sequence). This CDR3 comprises 16 residues. CDR3 amino acids: CASSQSAARYTGELFF. In DNA, the CDR3 is TGTGCCAGCAGCCAATCGGCGGCCAGATACACCGGGGAGCTGTTTTTT.

The V and J genes are TRBV18 and TRBJ2-2; 9 nucleotides match TRBD1. This CDR3 spans 16 amino acids. Germline CDR1 is KGHSH and CDR2 is LQKENI. V lost 0 bases to trimming and J lost 1 base; unmatched junction nucleotides: 0. CDR3 protein: CASSPPGQGNTGELFF. As DNA, the CDR3 is TGTGCCAGCTCACCACCGGGACAGGGGAACACCGGGGAGCTGTTTTTT.

This clonotype has more than one count but fewer than ten. The chain carries TRBV7-9 and TRBJ2-2, with TRBD1 matching over 7 bases. J lost 3 bases, V lost 4 bases, and 2 bases had no gene match. In germline, CDR1 is SEHNR, CDR2 FQNEAQ (reference sequence). The CDR3 length is 14 residues. The CDR3 region is CASSSGTDTGELFF. CDR3 DNA sequence: TGTGCCAGCAGCTCCGGGACAGACACCGGGGAGCTGTTTTTT.

The chain recombines TRBV2 with TRBJ1-2; D call uncertain. The CDR3 is 11 residues long. V lost 4 bases, J lost 7 bases, and 7 bases lay in between. CDR1 and CDR2 from the germline V gene are SNHLY and FYNNEI. CDR3 in amino acids: CASSVFSGYTF. In nucleotides, the CDR3 is TGTGCCAGCAGTGTTTTCAGTGGCTACACCTTC.

The rearrangement joins TRBV20-1 to TRBJ2-3; D not certain. The CDR3 totals 10 residues. V lost 1 base to trimming and J lost 6 bases, with 2 bases between them. Germline V gene data show CDR1 as DFQATT and CDR2 as SNEGSKA (reference sequence). The CDR3 here is CSARADTQYF. The CDR3 region has the DNA TGCAGTGCTAGAGCTGATACGCAGTATTTT.

This CDR3 is CSVDVGRTDTQYF. The CDR3 nucleotides read TGCAGCGTTGATGTGGGCCGCACAGATACGCAGTATTTT. V is TRBV29-1 and J is TRBJ2-3, with D unclear. The germline V gene encodes CDR1 SQVTM and CDR2 ANQGSEA. The CDR3 totals 13 residues. Between the trimmed V and J ends, which lost 3 bases and 1 base, there was a span of 8 bases.

About this clonotype itself: At one of its ends the junction is not consistent with the germline gene, which may arise from a read error. The V gene is TRBV14, the J gene TRBJ1-2; D is ambiguous. Germline CDR1 and CDR2: SGHDN and FVKESK. The CDR3 is made up of 11 amino acids. CDR3 sequence reads: CASSQLLRVHF. The CDR3 DNA reads as TGTGCCAGCAGCCAACTACTCCGGGTCCACTTC.

The V call is TRBV4-3, the J call TRBJ2-2; tentatively, D is TRBD1 or TRBD2 (5 bases each). The CDR3 loop spans 13 amino acids. Germline values: CDR1 LGHNA, CDR2 YSLEER. V gave up 5 bases and J gave up 7 bases, with 11 bases separating them. In nucleotides, the CDR3 is TGCGCCAGCAGCTCCAATGGGGGCGGGGAGCTGTTTTTT. Protein: CASSSNGGGELFF.

The rearrangement links TRBV9 to TRBJ1-2, with D possibly matching TRBD1 (6 bases). The ends were cut back, 2 bases at V and 2 bases at J, with 10 bases in the middle. The CDR3 loop spans 14 amino acids. CDR1 is SGDLS, CDR2 YYNGEE, per germline. DNA for the CDR3: TGTGCCAGCAGCGTGGACAGTGCGAACTATGGCTACACCTTC. Translating gives CASSVDSANYGYTF.

CDR3 loop: CASSNPGQTSSYEQYV. Written as DNA, the CDR3 is TGTGCCAGCAGCAATCCGGGACAGACGAGCTCCTACGAGCAGTACGTC. The chain is built from TRBV21-1 and TRBJ2-7; the D call in the table, TRBD1, was not verified against the DNA. TRBV21-1 is recorded as a pseudogene. The CDR3 loop spans 16 amino acids.

The chain employs TRBV7-2 and TRBJ2-1; D is perhaps TRBD2 (5 bases). This CDR3 comprises 14 residues. Trimming took 3 bases from V and 9 from J, leaving 15 bases between them. Germline assignment: CDR1 SGHTA and CDR2 FQGNSA. The CDR3 DNA reads TGTGCCAGCAGCTTCCTCGGGGAGTGGGGTGAGCAGTTCTTC. This gives the protein CASSFLGEWGEQFF.

The rearrangement links TRBV20-1 to TRBJ1-2; D is unresolved. Deletions cut 3 bases from V and 0 bases from J, with 8 bases between. This CDR3 has 13 residues. From germline, CDR1 is DFQATT and CDR2 SNEGSKA (reference sequence). The CDR3 region is CSASPTANYGYTF. The CDR3 nucleotides read TGCAGTGCTAGCCCTACGGCTAACTATGGCTACACCTTC.

The genes are TRBV7-2 and TRBJ2-7; TRBD2 agrees at 14 bases. The length of the CDR3 is 16 residues. The junction had 1 base not matched to a gene; V was cut back by 1 base and J by 2 bases. Germline CDR1 is SGHTA and CDR2 is FQGNSA. The CDR3 DNA reads TGTGCCAGCAGCTTAGGACTAGCGGGAGGGCCCTACGAGCAGTACTTC. As protein: CASSLGLAGGPYEQYF.